This T cell receptor (beta chain) is drawn from a study of T cell responses to AZD1222 COVID-19 vaccine. Worth noting for this clone: Its specificity is not known.

Whole-study findings and limits: Reportedly, nearly half the spike-specific TCRs target unmutated variant regions.

Between the trimmed V and J ends, which lost 2 bases and 7 bases, there was a span of 12 bases. Germline CDR1 reads LNHDA; CDR2 reads SQIVND (reference sequence). CDR3 size: 14 residues. Only in-frame clones appear in the TCRdb table, and some are missing; sequencing was by immunoSEQ multiplex PCR. The sample carries 78,000 or so clones, 60% to 85% recorded once. The clonotype originates from an adult who received the AZD1222 COVID-19 vaccine. Specimen: peripheral blood, collected 28 days after the second AZD1222 dose. The rearrangement joins TRBV19 to TRBJ1-5, with D maybe TRBD1 (6 bases). The CDR3 DNA is TGTGCCAGTAGTATAACCGGGGGCAGGCAGCCCCAGCATTTT. Its translation: CASSITGGRQPQHF.